This TCR beta chain is from a study of PD-1 blockade in classical Hodgkin lymphoma. Sample time point: newly diagnosed, previously untreated cHL patient sample. Profiling relied on immunoSEQ multiplex PCR, and the TCRdb table lists in-frame clones only, not all of them. The sample shows roughly 70,000 clones, about 93% of them seen only once. This CDR3 contains 16 residues. Germline assignment: CDR1 MGHDK and CDR2 SYGVNS. V gave up 2 bases and J gave up 4 bases, with 18 bases separating them. The specimen sequenced was peripheral blood mononuclear cells (PBMCs). The chain carries TRBV25-1 and TRBJ2-7, with D hard to call. This TCR derives from a human donor with classical Hodgkin lymphoma. CDR3 residues: CASSEGSSGLGYEQYF. The CDR3 DNA sequence: TGTGCCAGCAGTGAAGGGTCTTCGGGTCTAGGGTACGAGCAGTACTTC.